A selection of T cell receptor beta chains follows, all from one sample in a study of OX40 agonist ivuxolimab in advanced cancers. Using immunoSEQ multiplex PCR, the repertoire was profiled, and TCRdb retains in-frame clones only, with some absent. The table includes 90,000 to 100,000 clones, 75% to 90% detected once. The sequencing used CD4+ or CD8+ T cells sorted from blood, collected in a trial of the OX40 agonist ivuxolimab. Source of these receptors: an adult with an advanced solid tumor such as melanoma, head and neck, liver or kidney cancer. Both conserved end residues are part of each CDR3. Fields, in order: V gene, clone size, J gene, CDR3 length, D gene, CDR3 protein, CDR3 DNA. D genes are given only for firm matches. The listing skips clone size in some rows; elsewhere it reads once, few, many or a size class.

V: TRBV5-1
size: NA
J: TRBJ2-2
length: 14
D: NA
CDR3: CASSLGASPGELFF
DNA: TGCGCCAGCAGCTTGGGGGCTAGTCCCGGGGAGCTGTTTTTT

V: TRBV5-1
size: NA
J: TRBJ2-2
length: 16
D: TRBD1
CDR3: CASKAPGTANTGELFF
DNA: TGCGCCAGCAAAGCCCCGGGGACAGCCAACACCGGGGAGCTGTTTTTT

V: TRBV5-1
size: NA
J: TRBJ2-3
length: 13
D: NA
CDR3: CASSQPLVYTQYF
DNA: TGCGCCAGCAGCCAGCCTCTAGTGTATACGCAGTATTTT

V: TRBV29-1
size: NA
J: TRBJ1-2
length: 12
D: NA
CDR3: CSVGGSVDGYTF
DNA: TGCAGCGTTGGTGGGTCGGTTGATGGCTACACCTTC

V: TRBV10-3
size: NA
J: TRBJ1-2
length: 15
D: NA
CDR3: CAITNANTGPYGYTF
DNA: TGTGCCATCACGAACGCTAACACAGGACCCTATGGCTACACCTTC

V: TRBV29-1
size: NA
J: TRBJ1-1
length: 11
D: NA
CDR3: CSIEGYTEAFF
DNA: TGCAGTATAGAAGGTTACACTGAAGCTTTCTTT

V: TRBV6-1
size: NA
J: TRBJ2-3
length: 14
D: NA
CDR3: CASTGLPWGSTQYF
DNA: TGTGCCAGCACGGGACTCCCCTGGGGATCTACGCAGTATTTT

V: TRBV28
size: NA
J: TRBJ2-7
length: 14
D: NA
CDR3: CASSYPAMSYEQYF
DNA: TGTGCCAGCAGTTACCCGGCGATGTCCTACGAGCAGTACTTC

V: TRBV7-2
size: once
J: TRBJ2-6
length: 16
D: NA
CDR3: CASSSRGNSGANVLTF
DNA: TGTGCCAGCAGCTCCAGGGGAAACTCTGGGGCCAACGTCCTGACTTTC

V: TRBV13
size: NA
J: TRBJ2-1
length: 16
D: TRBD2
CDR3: CASSPGGSGSLYEQFF
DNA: TGTGCCAGCAGCCCCGGAGGGAGCGGGAGCTTATATGAGCAGTTCTTC

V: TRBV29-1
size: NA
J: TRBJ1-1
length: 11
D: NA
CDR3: CSAVQRTEAFF
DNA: TGCAGCGCCGTACAGCGCACTGAAGCTTTCTTT

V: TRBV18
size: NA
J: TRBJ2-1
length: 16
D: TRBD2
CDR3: CASSLLAGGVADEQFF
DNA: TGTGCCAGCTCACTTCTAGCGGGAGGGGTGGCGGATGAGCAGTTCTTC

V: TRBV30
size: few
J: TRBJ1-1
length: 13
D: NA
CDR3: CAWSKIRGTEAFF
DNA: TGTGCCTGGAGCAAAATCAGGGGCACTGAAGCTTTCTTT

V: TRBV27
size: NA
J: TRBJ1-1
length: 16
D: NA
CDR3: CASSLFAWGNWTEAFF
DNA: TGTGCCAGCAGTTTATTTGCGTGGGGGAATTGGACTGAAGCTTTCTTT

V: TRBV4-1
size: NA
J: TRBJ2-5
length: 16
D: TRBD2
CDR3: CASSQNLAGAVETQYF
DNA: TGCGCCAGCAGCCAAAATCTAGCGGGAGCGGTGGAGACCCAGTACTTC

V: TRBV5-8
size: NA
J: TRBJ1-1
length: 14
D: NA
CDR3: CASSLGLLNTEAFF
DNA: TGTGCCAGCAGCTTGGGACTGTTGAACACTGAAGCTTTCTTT

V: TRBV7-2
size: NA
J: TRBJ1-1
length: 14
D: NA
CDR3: CASSLPGTYTEAFF
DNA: TGTGCCAGCAGCTTACCAGGGACGTACACTGAAGCTTTCTTT

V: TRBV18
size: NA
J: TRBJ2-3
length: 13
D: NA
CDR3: CASSPTNGDTQYF
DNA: TGTGCCAGCTCTCCTACCAACGGGGATACGCAGTATTTT

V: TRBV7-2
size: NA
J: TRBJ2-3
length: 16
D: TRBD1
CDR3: CASSLGNRGFPDTQYF
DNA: TGTGCCAGCAGCTTAGGAAACAGGGGATTCCCAGATACGCAGTATTTT

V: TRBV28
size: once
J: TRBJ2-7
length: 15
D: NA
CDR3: CASSTSGTPTYEQYF
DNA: TGTGCCAGCAGTACCTCCGGGACTCCCACCTACGAGCAGTACTTC

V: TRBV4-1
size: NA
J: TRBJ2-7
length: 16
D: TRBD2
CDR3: CASSPGLAGSLSEQYF
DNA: TGCGCCAGCAGCCCGGGACTAGCGGGATCCCTTAGCGAGCAGTACTTC

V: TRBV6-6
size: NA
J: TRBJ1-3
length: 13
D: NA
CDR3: CASISSTGNTIYF
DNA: TGTGCCAGCATTTCGTCTACTGGAAACACCATATATTTT

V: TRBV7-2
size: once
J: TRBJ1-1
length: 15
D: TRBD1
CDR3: CASSPAGTVNTEAFF
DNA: TGTGCCAGCAGCCCCGCCGGGACAGTAAACACTGAAGCTTTCTTT

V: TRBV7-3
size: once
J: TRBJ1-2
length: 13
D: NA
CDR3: CASSLGLDYGYTF
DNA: TGTGCCAGCAGCTTAGGCCTGGACTATGGCTACACCTTC

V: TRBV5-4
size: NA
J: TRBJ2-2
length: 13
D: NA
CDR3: CASSTENTGELFF
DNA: TGTGCCAGCAGCACGGAGAACACCGGGGAGCTGTTTTTT

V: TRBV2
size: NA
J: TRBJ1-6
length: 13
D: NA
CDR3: CAVSGRSRSPLHF
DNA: TGTGCCGTTTCAGGGAGGTCAAGGTCACCCCTCCACTTT

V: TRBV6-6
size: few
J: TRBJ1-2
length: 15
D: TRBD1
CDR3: CASSRNLGQHYGYTF
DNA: TGTGCCAGCAGTCGAAACTTGGGACAGCACTATGGCTACACCTTC

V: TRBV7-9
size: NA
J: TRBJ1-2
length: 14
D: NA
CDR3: CASSLDEVGEGYTF
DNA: TGTGCCAGCAGCTTAGATGAAGTAGGGGAGGGCTACACCTTC

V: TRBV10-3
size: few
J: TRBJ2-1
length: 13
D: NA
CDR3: CATLGGGYNEQFF
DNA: TGTGCCACCTTGGGAGGGGGTTACAATGAGCAGTTCTTC

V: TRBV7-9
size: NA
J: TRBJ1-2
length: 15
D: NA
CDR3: CASSYPRGPAYGYTF
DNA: TGTGCCAGCAGCTACCCTCGGGGGCCGGCCTATGGCTACACCTTC

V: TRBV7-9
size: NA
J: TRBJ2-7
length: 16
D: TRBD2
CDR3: CASSLAGLAGANEQYF
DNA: TGTGCCAGCAGCTTAGCCGGACTAGCGGGAGCCAACGAGCAGTACTTC

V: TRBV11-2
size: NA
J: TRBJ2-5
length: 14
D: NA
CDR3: CASSSARWGETQYF
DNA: TGTGCCAGCAGCTCTGCACGGTGGGGGGAGACCCAGTACTTC

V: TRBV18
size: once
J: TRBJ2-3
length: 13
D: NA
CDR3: CASSPSSTDTQYF
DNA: TGTGCCAGCTCACCCTCTAGCACAGATACGCAGTATTTT

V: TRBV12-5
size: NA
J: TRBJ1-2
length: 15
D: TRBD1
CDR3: CASGPSGQGKAGYTF
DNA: TGTGCTAGTGGTCCTTCGGGACAGGGGAAAGCTGGCTACACCTTC

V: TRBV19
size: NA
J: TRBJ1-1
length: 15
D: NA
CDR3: CATTRAQGRNTEAFF
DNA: TGTGCCACCACCCGGGCCCAAGGGAGGAACACTGAAGCTTTCTTT

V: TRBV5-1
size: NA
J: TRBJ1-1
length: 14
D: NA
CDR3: CASRPALGGTEAFF
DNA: TGCGCCAGCAGGCCGGCCCTCGGAGGCACTGAAGCTTTCTTT

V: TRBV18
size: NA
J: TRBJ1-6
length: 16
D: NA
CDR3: CASSLERHRPNSPLHF
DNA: TGTGCCAGCTCACTTGAACGGCACAGACCAAATTCACCCCTCCACTTT

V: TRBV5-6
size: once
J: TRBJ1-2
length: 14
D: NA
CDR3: CASSGGPALDGYTF
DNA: TGTGCCAGCAGCGGGGGACCGGCGTTAGATGGCTACACCTTC

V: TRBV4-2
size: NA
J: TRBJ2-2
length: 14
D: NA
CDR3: CASSQPRGQGELFF
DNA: TGTGCCAGCAGCCAACCCCGGGGGCAGGGGGAGCTGTTTTTT

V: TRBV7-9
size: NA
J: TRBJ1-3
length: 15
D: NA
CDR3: CASLQEGGGGNTIYF
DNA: TGTGCCAGCTTGCAAGAGGGTGGAGGCGGAAACACCATATATTTT